The clone carrying this T cell receptor (beta chain) was picked up many times. At one boundary the junction diverges from the germline segment, which might be a read error. The CDR3 is 14 residues long. Germline assignment: CDR1 MNHEY and CDR2 SVGAGI. The data were taken from a study of beta chain features in type 1 diabetes. TCRB transcripts that were expressed got sequenced, as all of the isolated RNA had been reverse transcribed. This table comes from immunoSEQ multiplex PCR, and its TCRdb copy is limited to in-frame clones, with some not included. The data contain about 140,000 clones, roughly 10% of them singletons.

What was sequenced was central memory CD4+ T cells from blood. The chain joins TRBV6-5 to TRBJ2-5, with D tentatively TRBD2 (5 bases). This clonotype was obtained from a middle-aged woman in good health. The chain's CDR3 is CASSPGRPQGTQYF. CDR3 DNA sequence: TGTGCCAGCAGTCCGGGAAGACCCCAAGGGACCCAGTACTTC.